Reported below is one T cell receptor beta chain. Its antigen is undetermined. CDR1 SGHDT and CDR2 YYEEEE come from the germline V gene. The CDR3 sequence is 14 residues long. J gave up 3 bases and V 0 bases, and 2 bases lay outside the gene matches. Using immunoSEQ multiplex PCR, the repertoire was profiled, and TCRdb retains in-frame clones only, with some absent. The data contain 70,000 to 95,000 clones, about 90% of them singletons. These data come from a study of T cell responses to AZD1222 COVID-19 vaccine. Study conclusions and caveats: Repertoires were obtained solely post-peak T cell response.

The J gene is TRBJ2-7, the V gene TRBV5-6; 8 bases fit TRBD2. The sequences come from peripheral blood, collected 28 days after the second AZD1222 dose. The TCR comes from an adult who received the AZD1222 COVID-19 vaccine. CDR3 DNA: TGTGCCAGCAGCTTGGTACTAGCGGACTACGAGCAGTACTTC. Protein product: CASSLVLADYEQYF.